These 18 T cell receptor beta chains were all obtained from the same sample, sequenced in a study of control samples from healthy donors and cancer patients. TCRdb's copy holds only in-frame clones and misses some; the assay was immunoSEQ multiplex PCR. Among more than 100,000 clones listed, about 90% were seen once. The specimen was PBMCs. These receptors all come from a man aged 50-60 years with head and neck cancer.

The J gene is TRBJ2-7, the V gene TRBV7-2, with 9 bases that match TRBD2. CDR3 size: 16 residues. Germline V gene sequence: CDR1 SGHTA, CDR2 FQGNSA. Trimming took 6 bases from V and 2 from J; bases not matched to a gene: 11. The CDR3 DNA reads as TGTGCCAGCAGGACCTTTCTAGCGGGGAAACCCTACGAGCAGTACTTC. Its translation is CASRTFLAGKPYEQYF.

CDR3 DNA sequence: TGTGCCAGCAGCGTCCGGACTAGCGGCTCCTACGAGCAGTACTTC. It codes for CASSVRTSGSYEQYF. The chain combines TRBV5-5 with TRBJ2-7; 10 bases map to TRBD2. V was pared by 4 bases and J by 0 bases, with 4 bases of the junction left unmatched. The CDR3 consists of 15 residues. In germline, CDR1 is SGHKS, CDR2 YYEKEE (reference sequence).

CDR3 nucleotide sequence: TGCGCCAGCAGCCATAAAGCGATTAGCAATCAGCCCCAGCATTTT. This encodes CASSHKAISNQPQHF. The V and J genes are TRBV4-1 and TRBJ1-5, with D unresolved. V lost 3 bases and J 0 bases, leaving 9 bases between the germline ends. Germline V gene sequence: CDR1 MGHRA, CDR2 YSYEKL. This CDR3 has 15 amino acids.

The rearrangement uses TRBV5-1 and TRBJ2-3, with D hard to call. The CDR3 covers 13 residues. CDR1 and CDR2 (germline): SGHRS, YFSETQ. V was shortened by 4 bases and J by 2 bases, with 8 bases between the two germline ends. CDR3 bases: TGCGCCAGCAGCCTATTACCCACAGATACGCAGTATTTT. This sequence encodes CASSLLPTDTQYF.

As for this clone: Other DNA sequences in this sample translate to the same CDR3. The rearrangement links TRBV28 to TRBJ1-5; D uncertain. V lost 2 bases to trimming and J lost 6 bases, with 2 bases between them. Germline loops: CDR1 MDHEN, CDR2 SYDVKM. The CDR3 loop spans 11 amino acids. CDR3 DNA: TGTGCCAGCAGTTTAGGTCAGCCCCAGCATTTT. Its protein is CASSLGQPQHF.

Only a few counts were recorded for this clone. This chain uses TRBV15 with TRBJ1-5, with a weak D call TRBD1 (6 bases). V was pared by 4 bases and J by 8 bases, with 15 bases between. This CDR3 comprises 14 residues. Germline V CDR1 and CDR2: LNHNV, YYDKDF (reference sequence). The CDR3 is CATSMNQGREPQHF. The DNA for the CDR3 is TGTGCCACCAGCATGAATCAGGGGAGAGAGCCCCAGCATTTT.

This clone was seen only a few times. The chain joins TRBV27 to TRBJ1-3; a weak D match, TRBD1 (6 bases). V was trimmed by 6 bases and J by 11 bases, leaving 17 bases between them. Germline V gives CDR1 MNHEY, CDR2 SMNVEV (reference sequence). The CDR3 length is 13 residues. CDR3 region: CASSSWGGGAIYF. The CDR3 DNA reads as TGTGCCAGCAGCTCCTGGGGGGGCGGGGCCATATATTTT.

The chain couples TRBV30 to TRBJ2-1, with TRBD2 identical over 8 bases. The CDR3 has 16 amino acids. Trimming removed 3 bases from V and 4 bases from J; junction bases left unmatched: 11. From germline, CDR1 is GTSNPN and CDR2 SVGIG (reference sequence). In DNA form, the CDR3 reads TGTGCCTGGAGAGGCCCCGCGGGGGGTAGGTACAATGAGCAGTTCTTC. Translating gives CAWRGPAGGRYNEQFF.

The CDR3 reads CASSYGHGGNTIYF. CDR3 in DNA: TGTGCCAGCAGTTACGGACATGGTGGAAACACCATATATTTT. The V and J genes are TRBV6-6 and TRBJ1-3, with D tentatively TRBD1 (5 bases). The CDR3 is 14 amino acids. V was shortened by 2 bases and J by 3 bases, with 8 bases between the two germline ends. Germline V gene data show CDR1 as MNHNY and CDR2 as SVGAGI (reference sequence).

This clone showed up just a few times. The chain joins TRBV27 to TRBJ2-2, with TRBD1 matching over 8 bases. Germline V CDR1 and CDR2: MNHEY, SMNVEV (reference sequence). With 5 bases clipped from V and 1 base from J, the junction kept 3 bases outside the gene matches. This CDR3 region has 15 residues. Written as DNA, the CDR3 is TGTGCCAGCAGTCCGGGACAGGTGAACACCGGGGAGCTGTTTTTT. Protein: CASSPGQVNTGELFF.

This chain uses TRBV30 with TRBJ1-2; TRBD1 matches at 7 bases. J was trimmed by 6 bases and V by 2 bases; bases with no gene match: 33. The CDR3 sequence is 22 residues long. Germline CDR1 reads GTSNPN; CDR2 reads SVGIG (reference sequence). DNA for the CDR3: TGTGCCTGGAGTAGGGAACTATACAGCTCTACTCGCCTCTTAACAGGGGTTGATGGCTACACCTTC. Its protein is CAWSRELYSSTRLLTGVDGYTF.

The V and J genes are TRBV27 and TRBJ2-7; D perhaps matches TRBD1 (5 bases). Trimming cost V 3 bases and J 2 bases, with 11 bases left between them. The CDR3 consists of 14 residues. Germline CDR1 reads MNHEY; CDR2 reads SMNVEV (reference sequence). The CDR3 sequence: CASSFGADAYEQYF. The CDR3 DNA is TGTGCCAGCAGTTTTGGGGCGGACGCCTACGAGCAGTACTTC.

V gene TRBV6-5 combines with J gene TRBJ1-1; D may be TRBD1 (5 bases). CDR1 and CDR2 from the germline V gene are MNHEY and SVGAGI. This CDR3 comprises 14 residues. Trimming removed 6 bases at V and 5 bases at J, with 16 bases between. The CDR3 reads CASSVNYEGTEAFF. The CDR3 DNA sequence: TGTGCCAGCAGCGTCAACTACGAGGGGACTGAAGCTTTCTTT.

The V and J genes are TRBV11-2 and TRBJ2-7; 8 bases line up with TRBD1. The V gene's germline CDR1 is SGHAT and CDR2 FQNNGV. V gave up 2 bases and J gave up 0 bases; unmatched junction bases: 6. The CDR3 loop spans 16 amino acids. CDR3 bases: TGTGCCAGCAGCTTATACGGACAGGGTAGCTCCTACGAGCAGTACTTC. This encodes CASSLYGQGSSYEQYF.

This chain connects TRBV5-1 to TRBJ2-1, with 9 bases identical to TRBD2. The CDR3 extends over 15 amino acids. After removal of 0 bases from V and 6 bases from J, the junction contained 4 bases not matched to a gene. CDR1 and CDR2 from the germline V gene are SGHRS and YFSETQ. The CDR3 coding sequence is TGCGCCAGCAGCTTGGCGTCTAGCGGGGTCAATGAGCAGTTCTTC. Protein product: CASSLASSGVNEQFF.

The chain is built from TRBV10-1 and TRBJ2-1; 8 bases fit TRBD1. The V segment lost 3 bases and the J segment 5 bases; nucleotides outside the gene matches: 6. The germline CDR1 and CDR2 sequences are WNHNN and SYGVQD (reference sequence). The CDR3 runs to 15 residues. CDR3 in DNA: TGCGCCAGCAGTGAACGGGGGACAGGTAACAATGAGCAGTTCTTC. Translating it yields CASSERGTGNNEQFF.

This CDR3 reads CSVEGLAGGSNEQFF. CDR3 nucleotides: TGCAGCGTTGAGGGACTAGCGGGAGGAAGCAATGAGCAGTTCTTC. The chain is built from TRBV29-1 and TRBJ2-1; TRBD2 matches at 15 bases. The germline V gene has CDR1 SQVTM and CDR2 ANQGSEA. This CDR3 has 15 amino acids. The V segment lost 3 bases and the J segment 6 bases; nucleotides outside the gene matches: 3.

The CDR3 sequence is CASSYRDPRTETQYF. The CDR3 DNA reads as TGTGCCAGCAGTTACCGGGACCCAAGGACGGAGACCCAGTACTTC. V is TRBV6-5 and J is TRBJ2-5; D could derive from TRBD1 or TRBD2 (5 bases each). This CDR3 has 15 residues. The V gene lost 2 bases and the J gene lost 5 bases, with 15 bases spanning the gap. Germline CDR1 reads MNHEY; CDR2 reads SVGAGI.